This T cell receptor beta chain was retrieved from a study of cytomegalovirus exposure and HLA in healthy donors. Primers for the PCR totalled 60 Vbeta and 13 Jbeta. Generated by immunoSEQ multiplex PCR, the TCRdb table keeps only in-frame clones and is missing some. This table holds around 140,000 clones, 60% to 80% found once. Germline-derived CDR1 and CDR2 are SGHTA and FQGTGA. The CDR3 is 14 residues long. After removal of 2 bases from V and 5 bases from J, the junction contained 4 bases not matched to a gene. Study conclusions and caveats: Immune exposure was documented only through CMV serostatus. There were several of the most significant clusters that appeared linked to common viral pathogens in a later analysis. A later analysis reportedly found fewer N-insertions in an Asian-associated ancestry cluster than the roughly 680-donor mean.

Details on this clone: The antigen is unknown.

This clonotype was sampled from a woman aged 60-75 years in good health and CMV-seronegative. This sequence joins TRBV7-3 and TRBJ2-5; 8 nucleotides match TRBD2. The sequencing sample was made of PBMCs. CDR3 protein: CASSLRGGGETQYF. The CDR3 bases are TGTGCCAGCAGCTTACGGGGGGGAGGTGAGACCCAGTACTTC.